The 21 T cell receptor beta chains below were found in one sample sequenced in a study of blood T cell repertoires in COVID-19. Data came from immunoSEQ multiplex PCR; TCRdb stores just in-frame clones and leaves some out. In the table there are about 180,000 clones, around 85% of which are singletons. Sequenced sample: peripheral blood. Receptors originate from a middle-aged man with active or convalescent COVID-19.

This chain links TRBV6-5 with TRBJ1-3; possible D gene TRBD1, 6 bases. V gave up 6 bases and J gave up 0 bases, with 9 bases separating them. The CDR3 runs to 14 residues. Per germline, CDR1 MNHEY and CDR2 SVGAGI. CDR3: CASRTDSSGNTIYF. The DNA of the CDR3 is TGTGCCAGCAGGACGGACAGCTCTGGAAACACCATATATTTT.

This clone was recorded only once. V and J are TRBV5-4 and TRBJ2-5, with D perhaps matching TRBD2 (6 bases). Looked up from germline, CDR1 is SGHNT and CDR2 is YYREEE (reference sequence). Trimming cost V 3 bases and J 5 bases, with 11 bases left between them. CDR3 length equals 13 residues. The CDR3 sequence: CASSSPEGETQYF. CDR3 DNA: TGTGCCAGCAGCTCCCCGGAGGGCGAGACCCAGTACTTC.

This clone showed up many times. The rearrangement links TRBV5-1 to TRBJ1-1; possibly TRBD1 for D (5 bases). This CDR3 is 14 amino acids long. Germline loops: CDR1 SGHRS, CDR2 YFSETQ. V was clipped by 0 bases and J by 0 bases, with 6 bases between them. The CDR3 here is CASSLEGMNTEAFF. For the CDR3, the DNA is TGCGCCAGCAGCTTGGAGGGGATGAACACTGAAGCTTTCTTT.

This clone turned up a few times. The gene calls are TRBV7-3 and TRBJ1-3; D uncertain. The CDR3 is made up of 14 amino acids. V was clipped by 9 bases and J by 0 bases, with 12 bases between them. Germline values: CDR1 SGHTA, CDR2 FQGTGA. The CDR3 reads CASSENSSGNTIYF. Here the CDR3 DNA reads TGTGCCAGTAGCGAGAACTCCTCTGGAAACACCATATATTTT. The whole variable domain, remainder taken from reference TRBV7-3 and TRBJ1-3, is GAGVSQTPSNKVTEKGKYVELRCDPISGHTALYWYRQSLGQGPEFLIYFQGTGAADDSGLPNDRFFAVRPEGSVSTLKIQRTERGDSAVYLCASSENSSGNTIYFGEGSWLTVV.

The chain has TRBV28 and TRBJ1-1; a possible D gene is TRBD1 (5 bases). CDR1 is MDHEN and CDR2 is SYDVKM in the germline V gene. V shed 6 bases and J shed 3 bases, with 11 bases lying between them. This CDR3 has 13 amino acids. The CDR3 protein is CASSRTRDTEAFF. The CDR3 DNA is TGTGCCAGCAGCCGGACACGGGACACTGAAGCTTTCTTT.

The chain links TRBV11-2 to TRBJ2-2; 8 bases line up with TRBD1. The CDR3 is 14 residues long. With V trimmed by 6 bases and J by 6 bases, 6 bases remained unmatched. Per the germline V gene, CDR1 is SGHAT and CDR2 is FQNNGV. CDR3 nucleotide sequence: TGTGCCAGCAGACCTGGACAGGGTCCCGGGGAGCTGTTTTTT. Translated, it gives CASRPGQGPGELFF.

The J gene is TRBJ1-5, the V gene TRBV7-6; 7 bases match TRBD1. Germline CDR1 SGHVS, CDR2 FNYEAQ. This CDR3 has 15 amino acids. V shed 6 bases, J shed 0 bases, and the junction held 5 bases outside the gene matches. In DNA, the CDR3 is TGTGCCAGCAGACGGGACAGTCATAGCAATCAGCCCCAGCATTTT. Translating gives CASRRDSHSNQPQHF.

The rearrangement uses TRBV11-2 and TRBJ2-7; D may be TRBD1 (6 bases). From germline, CDR1 is SGHAT and CDR2 FQNNGV. The V gene lost 0 bases and the J gene lost 7 bases, with 31 bases spanning the gap. There are 20 residues in the CDR3. In nucleotides, the CDR3 is TGTGCCAGCAGCTTAGATGTAGGGCTGGGGGCCGCCCCGGGTAGGGGGGAGCAGTACTTC. Translated: CASSLDVGLGAAPGRGEQYF.

The genes are TRBV9 and TRBJ2-7, with 8 bases matching TRBD1. CDR1 and CDR2 (germline): SGDLS, YYNGEE. After removal of 0 bases from V and 4 bases from J, the junction contained 6 bases not matched to a gene. CDR3 length: 15 amino acids. CDR3 region: CASSVEPGGSYEQYF. The CDR3 bases are TGTGCCAGCAGCGTAGAACCAGGGGGCTCGTACGAGCAGTACTTC.

This rearrangement joins TRBV30 to TRBJ1-4; 9 bases are a match to TRBD1. Germline V CDR1 and CDR2: GTSNPN, SVGIG (reference sequence). The length of the CDR3 is 13 residues. The V gene end was trimmed by 7 bases and the J gene end by 4 bases; junction bases not matched to a gene: 4. The CDR3 DNA is TGTGCCTCGACGGACAGGGGTAATGAAAAACTGTTTTTT. This gives the protein CASTDRGNEKLFF. The complete variable domain, with remaining parts taken from reference TRBV30 and TRBJ1-4, reads SQTIHQWPATLVQPVGSPLSLECTVEGTSNPNLYWYRQAAGRGLQLLFYSVGIGQISSEVPQNLSASRPQDRQFILSSKKLLLSDSGFYLCASTDRGNEKLFFGSGTQLSVL.

This clone was recorded a few times. CDR3 nucleotides: TGTGCCAGCACCGGGGGTTCAGGAAAGGAGCAGCCCCAGCATTTT. This translates into CASTGGSGKEQPQHF. This chain uses TRBV6-5 with TRBJ1-5; D is possibly TRBD1 (5 bases). The length of the CDR3 is 15 residues. With 7 bases removed from V and 7 bases from J, the gap between germline ends came to 20 bases. Germline lookup yields CDR1 MNHEY and CDR2 SVGAGI.

This clone was detected only a few times. The J gene is TRBJ1-4, the V gene TRBV24-1, with D perhaps TRBD1 (6 bases). Trimming removed 7 bases at V and 3 bases at J, with 23 bases between. This CDR3 contains 18 residues. The germline V gene encodes CDR1 KGHDR and CDR2 SFDVKD. The CDR3 loop reads CATRPGTPDYTPNEKLFF. Here the CDR3 DNA reads TGTGCCACCAGACCCGGGACACCCGACTATACACCTAATGAAAAACTGTTTTTT.

The V gene is TRBV2, the J gene TRBJ2-3; 8 positions match TRBD2. The CDR3 spans 13 residues. With 6 bases clipped from V and 1 base from J, the junction kept 0 bases outside the gene matches. Germline V gives CDR1 SNHLY, CDR2 FYNNEI. CDR3 region: CASRTSGTDTQYF. The CDR3 bases are TGTGCCAGCAGGACTAGCGGCACAGATACGCAGTATTTT.

The chain recombines TRBV28 with TRBJ2-1; TRBD1 might be the D (6 bases). V was pared by 5 bases and J by 3 bases, with 14 bases between. The CDR3 sequence is 15 residues long. Germline V CDR1 and CDR2: MDHEN, SYDVKM. DNA of the CDR3: TGTGCCAGCAGTACCCTCGGACAGAGCTACAATGAGCAGTTCTTC. This codes for CASSTLGQSYNEQFF.

This sequence joins TRBV19 and TRBJ2-5; a possible D gene is TRBD1 (6 bases). The CDR3 length is 13 residues. Looked up from germline, CDR1 is LNHDA and CDR2 is SQIVND (reference sequence). V lost 6 bases, J lost 3 bases, and 11 bases lay in between. In nucleotides, the CDR3 is TGTGCCAGTAGCAAAAACAGGGAAGAGACCCAGTACTTC. It encodes CASSKNREETQYF.

J is TRBJ1-2 and V is TRBV7-2; D not resolved. CDR1 is SGHTA, CDR2 FQGNSA, per germline. Trimming removed 2 bases from V and 5 bases from J, with 3 bases in between. The CDR3 loop spans 11 amino acids. The CDR3 loop reads CASSLLYGYTF. Here the CDR3 DNA reads TGTGCCAGCAGCTTATTATATGGCTACACCTTC. The full variable domain, with the rest looked up from reference TRBV7-2 and TRBJ1-2, is GAGVSQSPSNKVTEKGKDVELRCDPISGHTALYWYRQSLGQGLEFLIYFQGNSAPDKSGLPSDRFSAERTGGSVSTLTIQRTQQEDSAVYLCASSLLYGYTFGSGTRLTVV.

The chain joins TRBV7-3 to TRBJ1-1; 9 bases match TRBD1. The ends lost 4 bases at V and 2 bases at J; junction bases unmatched: 2. The CDR3 has 14 amino acids. CDR1 and CDR2 (germline): SGHTA, FQGTGA. The CDR3 loop reads CASSSGQGNTEAFF. The CDR3 DNA sequence: TGTGCCAGCAGCTCGGGACAGGGTAACACTGAAGCTTTCTTT.

The V call is TRBV5-1, the J call TRBJ2-1, with 7 bases identical to TRBD2. With V trimmed by 8 bases and J by 5 bases, 4 bases remained unmatched. From germline, CDR1 is SGHRS and CDR2 YFSETQ. CDR3 length: 12 amino acids. The CDR3 coding sequence is TGCGCCAGTTCTCGGGGGGACAATGAGCAGTTCTTC. It codes for CASSRGDNEQFF.

This rearrangement joins TRBV7-3 to TRBJ2-1, with D possibly being TRBD1 (5 bases). Trimming stripped 5 bases from V and 5 bases from J, with 7 bases between. Germline loops: CDR1 SGHTA, CDR2 FQGTGA. The CDR3 covers 12 residues. CDR3 bases: TGTGCCAGCAGCGCACAGGACAATGAGCAGTTCTTC. Its translation: CASSAQDNEQFF.

The V and J genes are TRBV7-2 and TRBJ2-7; the match to TRBD2 covers 7 bases. Germline V gives CDR1 SGHTA, CDR2 FQGNSA. J gave up 0 bases and V 3 bases, and 5 bases lay outside the gene matches. The length of the CDR3 is 15 residues. The CDR3 reads CASSFQRGPSYEQYF. The DNA of the CDR3 is TGTGCCAGCAGCTTCCAGCGGGGCCCCTCCTACGAGCAGTACTTC.

Only one count was recorded for this clone. The rearrangement uses TRBV6-1 and TRBJ2-7, with 12 bases that match TRBD2. CDR3 length: 20 residues. Losses at the gene ends were 0 bases for V and 0 bases for J; bases not matched to a gene: 12. Germline-derived CDR1 and CDR2 are MNHNS and SASEGT. As DNA, the CDR3 is TGTGCCAGCAGTGAAGCGCTCTGGACTAGCGGGATCAGGAGCTCCTACGAGCAGTACTTC. Amino acid sequence: CASSEALWTSGIRSSYEQYF.